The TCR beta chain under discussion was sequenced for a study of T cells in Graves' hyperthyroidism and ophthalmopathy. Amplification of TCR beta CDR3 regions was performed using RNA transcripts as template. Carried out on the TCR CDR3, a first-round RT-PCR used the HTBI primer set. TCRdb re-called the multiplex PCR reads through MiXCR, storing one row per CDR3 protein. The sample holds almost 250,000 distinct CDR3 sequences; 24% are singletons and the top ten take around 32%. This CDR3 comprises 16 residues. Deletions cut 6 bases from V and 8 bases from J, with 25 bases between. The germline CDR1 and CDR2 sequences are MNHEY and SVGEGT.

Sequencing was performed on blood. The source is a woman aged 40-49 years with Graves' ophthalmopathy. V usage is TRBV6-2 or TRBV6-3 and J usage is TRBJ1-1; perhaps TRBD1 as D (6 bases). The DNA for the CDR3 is TGTGCCAGCAGGGGACCCTACAGGGCGAGCCTAAAAGAAGCTTTCTTT. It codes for CASRGPYRASLKEAFF.